This T cell receptor beta chain was found in a study of blood T cells in healthy people across ages. With a J-beta primer mix and a sample-barcoded 5' primer, a second PCR ran about 7 to 12 cycles. TCRdb itself ran the 5' RACE reads through MiXCR, one entry per CDR3 protein. The sample holds fewer than 900,000 distinct CDR3 sequences, roughly 34% seen once. V was shortened by 0 bases and J by 9 bases, with 9 bases between the two germline ends. The CDR3 contains 13 residues. CDR1 ENHRY and CDR2 SYGVKD come from the germline V gene. General study findings and limits: Lack of knowledge of donor CMV status possibly confounded expanded clonotype changes. Diversity figures derived from one million T cells were judged to underestimate the true value.

Notes on this clonotype: Its target is not known.

The clonotype was recovered from a man younger than 30 in good health. This chain links TRBV10-3 with TRBJ2-1, with D maybe TRBD2 (5 bases). The sample consisted of blood. The CDR3 DNA sequence: TGTGCCATCAGTGAGTCGTATGGAGGTGAGCAGTTCTTC. Translation: CAISESYGGEQFF.